Shown below are 10 T cell receptor beta chains from a single sample sequenced in a study of T cells in localized non-small cell lung cancer. The data were produced by immunoSEQ multiplex PCR, yet TCRdb's version contains in-frame clones alone and is incomplete. The repertoire holds roughly 17,000 clones, with around 89% as singletons. Sequences were derived from peripheral blood, sampled before any cancer treatment. Receptors were obtained from a male donor older than 55 with stage II squamous cell lung carcinoma.

This clone was seen only once. The chain links TRBV27 to TRBJ2-7; the match to TRBD2 covers 11 bases. CDR3 size: 16 residues. J lost 0 bases, V lost 5 bases, and 6 bases had no gene match. Germline V gene lookup returns CDR1 MNHEY and CDR2 SMNVEV (reference sequence). The CDR3 DNA is TGTGCCAGCAGTCTCCTTACTAGCGGGAGCTCCTACGAGCAGTACTTC. It encodes CASSLLTSGSSYEQYF.

The V call is TRBV7-3, the J call TRBJ2-2; D gene ambiguous. This CDR3 spans 13 amino acids. CDR1 and CDR2 from the germline V gene are SGHTA and FQGTGA. Trimming left V 5 bases short and J 1 base short, with 5 bases between. CDR3 loop: CASSPRNTGELFF. The CDR3 nucleotides read TGTGCCAGCAGCCCGAGGAACACCGGGGAGCTGTTTTTT. Drawing the rest from reference TRBV7-3 and TRBJ2-2, the complete variable domain is GAGVSQTPSNKVTEKGKYVELRCDPISGHTALYWYRQSLGQGPEFLIYFQGTGAADDSGLPNDRFFAVRPEGSVSTLKIQRTERGDSAVYLCASSPRNTGELFFGEGSRLTVL.

CDR3 DNA: TGTGCCAGTAGTATACGACAGATGAGCTCTGGGGCCAACGTCCTGACTTTC. Translating it yields CASSIRQMSSGANVLTF. The chain carries TRBV19 and TRBJ2-6; TRBD1 is a possible D gene (5 bases). CDR3 length: 17 amino acids. Deletions cut 2 bases from V and 0 bases from J, with 11 bases between. Per germline, CDR1 LNHDA and CDR2 SQIVND (reference sequence).

The genes are TRBV7-9 and TRBJ2-1, with a tentative D call TRBD2 (6 bases). The CDR3 length is 18 residues. V was trimmed by 5 bases and J by 0 bases, leaving 20 bases between them. Per the germline V gene, CDR1 is SEHNR and CDR2 is FQNEAQ (reference sequence). The CDR3 reads CASSHKLADKSSYNEQFF. The CDR3 DNA is TGTGCCAGCAGCCATAAATTAGCGGATAAGAGCTCCTACAATGAGCAGTTCTTC.

A remark on this clone: Sequence at one end of the junction differs from germline and may be a read error. The rearrangement joins TRBV19 to TRBJ1-2, with D maybe TRBD1 (5 bases). The CDR3 consists of 15 residues. CDR1 LNHDA and CDR2 SQIVND come from the germline V gene (reference sequence). The DNA for the CDR3 is TGTGCCAGTAGTATTGGGGCACAGGAGACCTATCGCTACACCTTC. Its translation is CASSIGAQETYRYTF.

The chain uses TRBV19 and TRBJ1-5; no clear D. The germline CDR1 and CDR2 sequences are LNHDA and SQIVND (reference sequence). The CDR3 consists of 16 residues. V lost 5 bases and J 0 bases, leaving 14 bases between the germline ends. CDR3 DNA: TGTGCCAGTAGTGTCCGACACTTCGATAGCAATCAGCCCCAGCATTTT. Translated, it gives CASSVRHFDSNQPQHF.

The rearrangement uses TRBV4-2 and TRBJ2-3, with 13 nucleotides matching TRBD2. The germline gives CDR1 LGHNA, CDR2 YNFKEQ. Germline trimming cut 4 bases from V and 2 bases from J; bases unmatched to any gene: 9. This CDR3 region has 18 residues. CDR3 amino acids: CASSPVGLAGRYTDTQYF. The CDR3 nucleotides are TGTGCCAGCAGCCCTGTGGGACTAGCGGGACGATACACAGATACGCAGTATTTT.

The chain carries TRBV2 and TRBJ1-3; a weak D match, TRBD1 (6 bases). The CDR3 length is 15 residues. Germline V gene sequence: CDR1 SNHLY, CDR2 FYNNEI. Trimming shortened V by 4 bases and J by 2 bases, and 12 bases separated the two germline ends. The CDR3 reads CASSAGTSPGNTIYF. The DNA for the CDR3 is TGTGCCAGCAGTGCAGGGACATCCCCTGGAAACACCATATATTTT.

V usage is TRBV29-1 and J usage is TRBJ2-7; D is undetermined. The CDR3 consists of 11 residues. The germline V gene encodes CDR1 SQVTM and CDR2 ANQGSEA. V lost 8 bases, J lost 0 bases, and 8 bases lay in between. The CDR3 loop is CSFRNSYEQYF. The CDR3, as DNA: TGCAGCTTCAGAAACTCCTACGAGCAGTACTTC.

This clone was counted only a few times. V usage is TRBV7-3 and J usage is TRBJ2-3; 7 nucleotides line up with TRBD1. V shed 4 bases, J shed 4 bases, and the junction held 5 bases outside the gene matches. CDR3 length: 14 amino acids. Germline V gene lookup returns CDR1 SGHTA and CDR2 FQGTGA. The CDR3 region has the DNA TGTGCCAGCAGCTCCACCCAGGGGGCAGATACGCAGTATTTT. This codes for CASSSTQGADTQYF.